The 21 T cell receptor beta chains below come from one sample, sequenced in a study of blood T cell repertoires in COVID-19. The data were produced by immunoSEQ multiplex PCR, yet TCRdb's version contains in-frame clones alone and is incomplete. The table includes over 250,000 clones, approximately 83% detected once. Sequenced sample: peripheral blood. The receptor set was obtained from a woman aged 70-85 years with acute or convalescent COVID-19.

A note on this clone: The sample has other DNA sequences that encode this CDR3 too. The J gene is TRBJ2-5, the V gene TRBV5-1, with 10 bases identical to TRBD2. Looked up from germline, CDR1 is SGHRS and CDR2 is YFSETQ. V lost 0 bases to trimming and J lost 2 bases; unmatched junction nucleotides: 4. The CDR3 spans 16 residues. The CDR3 DNA is TGCGCCAGCAGCTTGGCGCTAGCGGGGGTACAAGAGACCCAGTACTTC. Its protein is CASSLALAGVQETQYF.

This clone has only one observation. The V and J genes are TRBV6-5 and TRBJ1-5; maybe TRBD1 (6 bases). Germline V CDR1 and CDR2: MNHEY, SVGAGI. This CDR3 is 12 amino acids long. V was pared by 8 bases and J by 6 bases, with 11 bases between. As DNA, the CDR3 is TGTGCCAGCGGGGGCAGGGGTCAGCCCCAGCATTTT. Residues: CASGGRGQPQHF.

The V and J genes are TRBV5-4 and TRBJ2-7; TRBD2 might be the D (6 bases). Trimming left V 5 bases short and J 5 bases short, with 11 bases between. CDR3 size: 12 residues. Germline lookup yields CDR1 SGHNT and CDR2 YYREEE (reference sequence). CDR3 nucleotide sequence: TGTGCCAGCAGTCGGGACTTCAACGAGCAGTACTTC. The encoded protein is CASSRDFNEQYF.

The chain recombines TRBV2 with TRBJ1-3, with D maybe TRBD1 (6 bases). CDR3 length: 16 amino acids. In germline, CDR1 is SNHLY, CDR2 FYNNEI. The V end was cut by 5 bases, the J end by 0 bases, with 14 bases between. The CDR3 region is CASSKTGSYSGNTIYF. In nucleotides, the CDR3 is TGTGCCAGCAGTAAGACAGGATCGTACTCTGGAAACACCATATATTTT.

The chain combines TRBV27 with TRBJ1-1, with D possibly matching TRBD1 (5 bases). Per germline, CDR1 MNHEY and CDR2 SMNVEV (reference sequence). Trimming cost V 6 bases and J 3 bases, with 11 bases left between them. This CDR3 comprises 13 residues. The CDR3 region has the DNA TGTGCCAGCAGGGGGGGGGACCACACTGAAGCTTTCTTT. This translates into CASRGGDHTEAFF.

This chain uses TRBV2 with TRBJ1-5, with 8 bases identical to TRBD1. Germline V CDR1 and CDR2: SNHLY, FYNNEI. The CDR3 extends over 13 amino acids. The V gene end was trimmed by 7 bases and the J gene end by 4 bases; junction bases not matched to a gene: 3. In DNA form, the CDR3 reads TGTGCCAGCATGACAGGGGCTAATCAGCCCCAGCATTTT. Translating it yields CASMTGANQPQHF.

The V gene is TRBV5-6, the J gene TRBJ1-5; no clear D. The CDR3 has 14 amino acids. Germline lookup yields CDR1 SGHDT and CDR2 YYEEEE. Deletions cut 0 bases from V and 5 bases from J, with 9 bases between. The CDR3 coding sequence is TGTGCCAGCAGCTTGGGTGGGCTTGATCAGCCCCAGCATTTT. It codes for CASSLGGLDQPQHF. Based on the CDR3 plus reference TRBV5-6 and TRBJ1-5, the full variable domain is DAGVTQSPTHLIKTRGQQVTLRCSPKSGHDTVSWYQQALGQGPQFIFQYYEEEERQRGNFPDRFSGHQFPNYSSELNVNALLLGDSALYLCASSLGGLDQPQHFGDGTRLSIL.

This clone was recorded a few times. This chain uses TRBV25-1 with TRBJ1-3; the D is unclear. The CDR3 is 13 residues long. Trimming removed 9 bases from V and 4 bases from J, with 13 bases in between. CDR1 MGHDK and CDR2 SYGVNS come from the germline V gene. The CDR3 region is CASNSGGGNTIYF. The CDR3 DNA sequence: TGTGCCAGTAATTCGGGAGGAGGAAACACCATATATTTT.

This clone was seen only once. The gene calls are TRBV7-2 and TRBJ2-7; 15 positions agree with TRBD2. Germline assignment: CDR1 SGHTA and CDR2 FQGNSA. There are 17 residues in the CDR3. The V and J ends lost 5 bases and 4 bases, in that order; junction bases with no gene match: 9. The DNA for the CDR3 is TGTGCCAGCAGCCCGGGACTAGCGGGGGGCCCTGGTTACGAGCAGTACTTC. Translation: CASSPGLAGGPGYEQYF. Using reference TRBV7-2 and TRBJ2-7 for the parts outside the CDR3, the full variable domain is GAGVSQSPSNKVTEKGKDVELRCDPISGHTALYWYRQSLGQGLEFLIYFQGNSAPDKSGLPSDRFSAERTGGSVSTLTIQRTQQEDSAVYLCASSPGLAGGPGYEQYFGPGTRLTVT.

The chain uses TRBV5-4 and TRBJ2-3; the match to TRBD2 covers 7 bases. This CDR3 contains 14 residues. V trimming: 3 bases; J trimming: 4 bases; junction bases outside the gene matches: 5. The germline V gene encodes CDR1 SGHNT and CDR2 YYREEE (reference sequence). The CDR3 loop reads CASSSTSSPDTQYF. The CDR3 DNA sequence: TGTGCCAGCAGCTCGACTAGCTCGCCAGATACGCAGTATTTT.

The J gene is TRBJ2-7, the V gene TRBV3-1 (or the pseudogene TRBV3-2), with D maybe TRBD1 (5 bases). This CDR3 comprises 14 residues. V lost 5 bases and J lost 2, with 13 bases in between. Germline CDR1 and CDR2: LGHDT and YNNKEL (reference sequence). Here the CDR3 reads CASSRGHSPYEQYF. DNA for the CDR3: TGTGCCAGCAGCAGAGGACATTCTCCCTACGAGCAGTACTTC.

The chain combines TRBV18 with TRBJ2-1; no firm D call. The CDR3 is 16 amino acids. CDR1 KGHSH and CDR2 LQKENI come from the germline V gene. The V gene lost 3 bases and the J gene lost 4 bases, with 16 bases spanning the gap. The CDR3 is CASSPGSFRSYNEQFF. The DNA for the CDR3 is TGTGCCAGCTCACCTGGCTCCTTTCGGAGTTACAATGAGCAGTTCTTC.

The J gene is TRBJ2-1, the V gene TRBV10-2, with 12 positions matching TRBD2. With 6 bases clipped from V and 7 bases from J, the junction kept 10 bases outside the gene matches. CDR3 length equals 16 residues. Germline lookup yields CDR1 WSHSY and CDR2 SAAADI. The CDR3 protein is CASSQILAGGGNEQFF. The DNA of the CDR3 is TGCGCCAGCAGCCAAATACTAGCGGGGGGTGGGAATGAGCAGTTCTTC.

CDR3 sequence reads: CASSLGSGNRGGEKLFF. The CDR3 nucleotides are TGTGCCAGCAGCTTAGGCTCGGGGAACCGTGGTGGTGAAAAACTGTTTTTT. The chain is built from TRBV7-6 and TRBJ1-4, with D unclear. Germline-derived CDR1 and CDR2 are SGHVS and FNYEAQ. The CDR3 runs 17 residues. The germline V and J ends were trimmed by 1 base and 7 bases, with 19 bases remaining between them. Drawing the rest from reference TRBV7-6 and TRBJ1-4, the complete variable domain is GAGVSQSPRYKVTKRGQDVALRCDPISGHVSLYWYRQALGQGPEFLTYFNYEAQQDKSGLPNDRFSAERPEGSISTLTIQRTEQRDSAMYRCASSLGSGNRGGEKLFFGSGTQLSVL.

This rearrangement joins TRBV30 to TRBJ1-2, with D maybe TRBD1 (6 bases). This CDR3 has 12 amino acids. Germline V lookup: CDR1 GTSNPN, CDR2 SVGIG (reference sequence). V was trimmed by 3 bases and J by 4 bases, leaving 9 bases between them. CDR3 sequence: CAWSAGAYGYTF. The CDR3 DNA sequence: TGTGCCTGGAGCGCAGGGGCCTATGGCTACACCTTC.

The chain uses TRBV30 and TRBJ1-2, with D maybe TRBD1 (5 bases). The CDR3 contains 17 residues. V was cut by 3 bases and J by 3 bases, with 23 bases left in between. Germline CDR1 and CDR2: GTSNPN and SVGIG (reference sequence). CDR3 region: CAWSSSRGARGYYGYTF. The CDR3 DNA follows: TGTGCCTGGAGCTCTAGTAGGGGCGCGCGGGGCTACTATGGCTACACCTTC.

This clone was recorded a few times. J is TRBJ1-2 and V is TRBV5-1; D remains ambiguous. CDR1 is SGHRS, CDR2 YFSETQ, per germline. The CDR3 length is 14 residues. Deletions cut 4 bases from V and 3 bases from J, with 13 bases between. CDR3: CASSLEGGHYGYTF. The CDR3, as DNA: TGCGCCAGCAGCCTGGAAGGAGGGCACTATGGCTACACCTTC.

V and J are TRBV24-1 and TRBJ1-2; the D gene is possibly TRBD1 (5 bases). CDR3 length equals 16 residues. V lost 3 bases and J 1 base, leaving 14 bases between the germline ends. Germline V gene lookup returns CDR1 KGHDR and CDR2 SFDVKD. The CDR3 spells CATSDPHTDSNYGYTF. The CDR3 DNA is TGTGCCACCAGTGATCCCCACACCGACAGTAACTATGGCTACACCTTC.

V usage is TRBV7-2 and J usage is TRBJ1-2, with 9 bases fitting TRBD1. Germline V gene data show CDR1 as SGHTA and CDR2 as FQGNSA. J gave up 4 bases and V 5 bases, and 8 bases lay outside the gene matches. CDR3 size: 15 residues. The CDR3 sequence: CASSPRTGVGYGYTF. The CDR3, as DNA: TGTGCCAGCAGCCCGCGGACAGGGGTAGGCTATGGCTACACCTTC.

The genes are TRBV4-1 and TRBJ1-4; a possible D gene is TRBD1 (6 bases). Deletions cut 5 bases from V and 4 bases from J, with 11 bases between. The CDR3 spans 14 residues. Looked up from germline, CDR1 is MGHRA and CDR2 is YSYEKL. Here the CDR3 reads CASSSQGFNEKLFF. CDR3 bases: TGCGCCAGCAGCTCACAGGGCTTTAATGAAAAACTGTTTTTT.

This chain uses TRBV19 with TRBJ1-2; weak D call: TRBD1 (5 bases). This CDR3 region has 16 residues. Germline CDR1 reads LNHDA; CDR2 reads SQIVND (reference sequence). Trimming left V 0 bases short and J 7 bases short, with 18 bases between. The CDR3 DNA reads as TGTGCCAGTAGTATAGATCATGACAGACCTGCGGTTGGCTACACCTTC. It encodes CASSIDHDRPAVGYTF.